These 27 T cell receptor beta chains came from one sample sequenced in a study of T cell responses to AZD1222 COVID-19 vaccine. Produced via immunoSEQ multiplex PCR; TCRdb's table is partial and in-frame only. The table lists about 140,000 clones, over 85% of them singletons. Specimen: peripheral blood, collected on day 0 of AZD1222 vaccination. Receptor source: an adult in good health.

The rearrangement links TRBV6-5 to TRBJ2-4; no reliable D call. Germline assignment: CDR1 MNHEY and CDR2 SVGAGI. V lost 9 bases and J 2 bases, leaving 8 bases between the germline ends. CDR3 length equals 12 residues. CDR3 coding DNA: TGTGCCAGGGGCGCGTCCAAAAACATTCAGTACTTC. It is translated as CARGASKNIQYF.

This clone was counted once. CDR3 residues: CASSVCGTGVFQETQYF. CDR3 nucleotide sequence: TGTGCCAGCAGCGTATGTGGGACAGGGGTTTTCCAAGAGACCCAGTACTTC. The chain carries TRBV9 and TRBJ2-5; 10 bases match TRBD1. The CDR3 runs 17 residues. Looked up from germline, CDR1 is SGDLS and CDR2 is YYNGEE. With V trimmed by 1 base and J by 1 base, 7 bases remained unmatched.

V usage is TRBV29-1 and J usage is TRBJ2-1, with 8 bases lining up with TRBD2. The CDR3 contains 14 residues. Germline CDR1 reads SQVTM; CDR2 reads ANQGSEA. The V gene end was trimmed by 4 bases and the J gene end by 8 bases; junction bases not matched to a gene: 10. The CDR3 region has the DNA TGCAGCGTTGTAAGGCCCAGCGGGGGAGATGAGCAGTTCTTC. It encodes CSVVRPSGGDEQFF.

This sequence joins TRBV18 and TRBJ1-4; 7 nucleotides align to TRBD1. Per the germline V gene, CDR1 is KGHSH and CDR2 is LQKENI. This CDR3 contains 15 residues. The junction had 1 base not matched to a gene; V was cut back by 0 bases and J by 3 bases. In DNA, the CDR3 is TGTGCCAGCTCACCACCGGGACAGCCTAATGAAAAACTGTTTTTT. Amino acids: CASSPPGQPNEKLFF.

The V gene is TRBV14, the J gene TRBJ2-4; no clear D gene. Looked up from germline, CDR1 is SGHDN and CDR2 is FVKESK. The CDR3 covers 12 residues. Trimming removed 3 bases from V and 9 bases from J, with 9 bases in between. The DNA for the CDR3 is TGTGCCAGCAGCCATGAAAGGACCATTCAGTACTTC. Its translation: CASSHERTIQYF. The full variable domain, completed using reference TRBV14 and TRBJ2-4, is EAGVTQFPSHSVIEKGQTVTLRCDPISGHDNLYWYRRVMGKEIKFLLHFVKESKQDESGMPNNRFLAERTGGTYSTLKVQPAELEDSGVYFCASSHERTIQYFGAGTRLSVL.

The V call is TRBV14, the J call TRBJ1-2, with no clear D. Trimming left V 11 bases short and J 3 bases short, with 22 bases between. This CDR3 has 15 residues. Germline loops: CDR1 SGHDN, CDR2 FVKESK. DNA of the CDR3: TGTGCCCGCCCCAGGTTGAGAAGTCGGGACTATGGCTACACCTTC. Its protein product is CARPRLRSRDYGYTF.

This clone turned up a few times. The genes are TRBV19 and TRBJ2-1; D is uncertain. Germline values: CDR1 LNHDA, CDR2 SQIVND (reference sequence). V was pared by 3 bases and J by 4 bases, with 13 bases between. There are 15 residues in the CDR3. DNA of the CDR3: TGTGCCAGTAGTATCGGCCAGTCCGGATACAATGAGCAGTTCTTC. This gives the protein CASSIGQSGYNEQFF.

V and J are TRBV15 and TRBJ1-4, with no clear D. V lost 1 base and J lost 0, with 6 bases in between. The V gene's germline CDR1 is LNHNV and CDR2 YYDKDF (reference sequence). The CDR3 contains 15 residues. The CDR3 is CATSRGLATNEKLFF. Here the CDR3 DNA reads TGTGCCACCAGCAGAGGCCTAGCAACTAATGAAAAACTGTTTTTT.

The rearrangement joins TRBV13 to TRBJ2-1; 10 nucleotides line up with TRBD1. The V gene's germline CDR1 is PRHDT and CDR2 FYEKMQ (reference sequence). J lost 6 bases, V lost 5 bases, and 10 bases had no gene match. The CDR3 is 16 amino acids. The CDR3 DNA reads TGTGCCAGCAGCCCAGCGACAGGGGGCTTTTCCAATGAGCAGTTCTTC. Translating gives CASSPATGGFSNEQFF.

The CDR3 sequence is CASSADRANEKLFF. Here the CDR3 DNA reads TGTGCCAGCAGCGCGGACAGGGCTAATGAAAAACTGTTTTTT. The gene calls are TRBV7-9 and TRBJ1-4; 8 bases match TRBD1. The CDR3 sequence is 14 residues long. The germline V gene has CDR1 SEHNR and CDR2 FQNEAQ (reference sequence). With 5 bases clipped from V and 3 bases from J, the junction kept 2 bases outside the gene matches.

CDR3 in amino acids: CASSQTSGSYEQYF. The CDR3 nucleotides read TGTGCCAGCAGCCAAACTAGCGGCTCCTACGAGCAGTACTTC. The rearrangement links TRBV3-1 (or the pseudogene TRBV3-2) to TRBJ2-7, with 8 bases matching TRBD2. The CDR3 consists of 14 residues. J lost 0 bases, V lost 2 bases, and 0 bases had no gene match. Germline values: CDR1 LGHDT, CDR2 YNNKEL (reference sequence).

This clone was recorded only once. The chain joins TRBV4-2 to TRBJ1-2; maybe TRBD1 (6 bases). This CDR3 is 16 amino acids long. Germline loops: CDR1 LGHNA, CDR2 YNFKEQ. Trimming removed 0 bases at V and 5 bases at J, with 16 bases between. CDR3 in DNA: TGTGCCAGCAGCCAAGATATCGGGGGCGGAGGGTATGGCTACACCTTC. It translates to CASSQDIGGGGYGYTF.

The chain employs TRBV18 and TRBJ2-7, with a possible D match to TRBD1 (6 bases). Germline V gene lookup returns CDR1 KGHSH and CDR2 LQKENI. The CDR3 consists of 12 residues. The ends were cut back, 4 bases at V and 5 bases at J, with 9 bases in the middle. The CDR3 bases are TGTGCCAGCTCACGTAACAGGGACGAGCAGTACTTC. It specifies CASSRNRDEQYF.

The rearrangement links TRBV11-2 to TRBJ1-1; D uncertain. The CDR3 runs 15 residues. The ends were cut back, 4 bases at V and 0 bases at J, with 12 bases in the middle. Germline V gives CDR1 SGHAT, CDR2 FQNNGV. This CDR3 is CASSSLRELNTEAFF. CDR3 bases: TGTGCCAGCAGCTCTTTGAGGGAGTTGAACACTGAAGCTTTCTTT.

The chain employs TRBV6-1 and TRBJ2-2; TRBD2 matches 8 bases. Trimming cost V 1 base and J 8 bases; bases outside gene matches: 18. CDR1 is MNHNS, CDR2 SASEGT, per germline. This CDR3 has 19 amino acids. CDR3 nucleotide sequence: TGTGCCAGCAGTGAAGGGCCCGGGACTAGTTCCATGGCGAGGGGGGAGCTGTTTTTT. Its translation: CASSEGPGTSSMARGELFF.

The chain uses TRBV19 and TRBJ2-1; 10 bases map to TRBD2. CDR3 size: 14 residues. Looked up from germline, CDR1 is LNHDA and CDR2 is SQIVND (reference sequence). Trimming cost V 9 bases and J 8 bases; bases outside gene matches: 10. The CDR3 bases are TGTGCCAGCCGCCGGGTAGCGGGAGGTCATGAGCAGTTCTTC. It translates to CASRRVAGGHEQFF.

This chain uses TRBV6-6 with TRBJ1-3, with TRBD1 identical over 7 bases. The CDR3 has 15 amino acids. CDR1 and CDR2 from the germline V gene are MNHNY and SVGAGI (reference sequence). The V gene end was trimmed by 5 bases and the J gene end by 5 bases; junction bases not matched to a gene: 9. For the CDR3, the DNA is TGTGCCAGCAGTCCCAACAGGGGTATAAGAAACACCATATATTTT. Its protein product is CASSPNRGIRNTIYF.

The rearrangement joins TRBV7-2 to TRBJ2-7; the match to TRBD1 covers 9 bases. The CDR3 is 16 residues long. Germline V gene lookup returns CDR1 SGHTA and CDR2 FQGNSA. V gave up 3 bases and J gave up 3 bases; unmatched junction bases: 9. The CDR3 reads CASSFTYGTGNYEQYF. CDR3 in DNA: TGTGCCAGCAGCTTCACCTACGGGACAGGGAACTACGAGCAGTACTTC.

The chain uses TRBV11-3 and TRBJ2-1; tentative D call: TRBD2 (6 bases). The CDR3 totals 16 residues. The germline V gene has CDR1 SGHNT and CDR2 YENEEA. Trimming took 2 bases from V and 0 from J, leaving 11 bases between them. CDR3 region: CASSLSTGASYNEQFF. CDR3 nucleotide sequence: TGTGCCAGCAGCTTAAGTACGGGAGCCTCCTACAATGAGCAGTTCTTC.

The CDR3 loop reads CASSLGFGEQFF. The CDR3 DNA follows: TGTGCCAGCAGTTTGGGATTCGGAGAGCAGTTCTTC. The chain uses TRBV28 and TRBJ2-1, with D hard to call. Trimming took off 3 bases at V and 10 bases at J, with 10 bases between the two ends. CDR3 length: 12 residues. CDR1 and CDR2 (germline): MDHEN, SYDVKM.

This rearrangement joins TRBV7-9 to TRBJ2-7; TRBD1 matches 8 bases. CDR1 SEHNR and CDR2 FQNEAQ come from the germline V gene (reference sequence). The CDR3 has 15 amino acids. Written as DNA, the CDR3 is TGTGCTAAATCGACTGCCGGGACAGGCTTGAGGGAGCAGTACTTC. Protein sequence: CAKSTAGTGLREQYF.

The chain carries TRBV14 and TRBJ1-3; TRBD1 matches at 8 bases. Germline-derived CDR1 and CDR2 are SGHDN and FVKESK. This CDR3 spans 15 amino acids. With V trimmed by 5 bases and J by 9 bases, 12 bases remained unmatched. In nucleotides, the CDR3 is TGTGCCAGCAGCGGAAACAGGGGGATGGCGAGCACCATATATTTT. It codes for CASSGNRGMASTIYF.

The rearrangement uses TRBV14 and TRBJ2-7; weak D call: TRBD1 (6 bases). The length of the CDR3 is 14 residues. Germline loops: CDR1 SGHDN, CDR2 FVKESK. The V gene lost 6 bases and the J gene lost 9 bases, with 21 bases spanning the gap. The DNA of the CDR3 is TGTGCCAGCAGGGGAACAGGGTTATCTGTCGGGCAGTACTTC. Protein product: CASRGTGLSVGQYF.

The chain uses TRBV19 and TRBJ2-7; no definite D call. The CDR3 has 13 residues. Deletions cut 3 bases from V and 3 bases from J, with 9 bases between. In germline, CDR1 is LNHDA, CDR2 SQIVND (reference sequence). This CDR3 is CASSILHNYEQYF. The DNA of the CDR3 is TGTGCCAGTAGTATTCTACACAACTACGAGCAGTACTTC.

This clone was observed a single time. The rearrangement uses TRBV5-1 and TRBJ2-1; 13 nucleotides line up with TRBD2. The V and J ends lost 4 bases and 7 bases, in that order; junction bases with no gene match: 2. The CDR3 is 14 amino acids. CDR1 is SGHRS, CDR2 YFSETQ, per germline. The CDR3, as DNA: TGCGCCAGCAGCGGACTAGCGGGAGAGAATGAGCAGTTCTTC. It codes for CASSGLAGENEQFF.

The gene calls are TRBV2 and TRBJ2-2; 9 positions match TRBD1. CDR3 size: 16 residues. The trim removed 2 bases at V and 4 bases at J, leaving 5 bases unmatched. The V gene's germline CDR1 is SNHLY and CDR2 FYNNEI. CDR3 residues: CASSETGGSVTGELFF. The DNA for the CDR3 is TGTGCCAGCAGTGAAACAGGGGGCTCGGTCACCGGGGAGCTGTTTTTT.

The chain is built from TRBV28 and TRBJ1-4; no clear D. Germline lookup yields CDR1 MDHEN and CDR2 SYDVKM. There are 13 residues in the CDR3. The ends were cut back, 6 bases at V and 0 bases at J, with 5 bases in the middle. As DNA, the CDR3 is TGTGCCAGCAGGGGATCAACTAATGAAAAACTGTTTTTT. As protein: CASRGSTNEKLFF.